A single sample is the source of the 27 T cell receptor beta chains below, sequenced in a study of identical twins. A single record per CDR3 protein comes from TCRdb applying MiXCR to the 5' RACE reads. Among just under 650,000 distinct CDR3 sequences listed, roughly 7.1% were seen once. These data also formed part of another study, on yellow fever vaccine responses in identical twins.

Sequencing input: PBMCs. Receptors originate from a woman between 18 and 30 years old in good health.

V usage is TRBV7-9 and J usage is TRBJ2-3; possible D gene TRBD2, 6 bases. Germline V gives CDR1 SEHNR, CDR2 FQNEAQ (reference sequence). There are 16 residues in the CDR3. Trimming took 5 bases from V and 0 from J, leaving 15 bases between them. The CDR3 here is CASSIRSGTSTDTQYF. In DNA form, the CDR3 reads TGTGCCAGCAGCATTCGTAGTGGGACTAGCACAGATACGCAGTATTTT. The whole variable domain, filled in from reference TRBV7-9 and TRBJ2-3, reads DTGVSQNPRHKITKRGQNVTFRCDPISEHNRLYWYRQTLGQGPEFLTYFQNEAQLEKSRLLSDRFSAERPKGSFSTLEIQRTEQGDSAMYLCASSIRSGTSTDTQYFGPGTRLTVL.

This clonotype was detected many times. The genes are TRBV16 and TRBJ2-1; 8 bases are a match to TRBD1. V lost 7 bases, J lost 5 bases, and 7 bases stayed unmatched. The V gene's germline CDR1 is KGHSY and CDR2 FQNENV. This CDR3 spans 14 amino acids. In DNA, the CDR3 is TGTGCCAGCAACACAGGGGGGACGAACAATGAGCAGTTCTTC. This codes for CASNTGGTNNEQFF.

The rearrangement joins TRBV25-1 to TRBJ2-1; D is possibly TRBD1 (6 bases). This CDR3 is built from 16 residues. Trimming removed 6 bases from V and 5 bases from J, with 20 bases in between. Germline assignment: CDR1 MGHDK and CDR2 SYGVNS. CDR3 sequence: CASRETGRPLNNEQFF. The CDR3 region has the DNA TGTGCCAGCAGGGAAACAGGGAGACCCTTAAACAATGAGCAGTTCTTC. Full variable domain (rest looked up from reference TRBV25-1 and TRBJ2-1): EADIYQTPRYLVIGTGKKITLECSQTMGHDKMYWYQQDPGMELHLIHYSYGVNSTEKGDLSSESTVSRIRTEHFPLTLESARPSHTSQYLCASRETGRPLNNEQFFGPGTRLTVL.

The table lists this clonotype with many counts. The rearrangement joins TRBV7-9 to TRBJ2-2; either TRBD1 or TRBD2 may fit D (5 bases each). The CDR3 loop spans 13 amino acids. Per germline, CDR1 SEHNR and CDR2 FQNEAQ (reference sequence). Trimming removed 5 bases from V and 4 bases from J, with 8 bases in between. The chain's CDR3 is CASSVGTTGELFF. The CDR3 coding sequence is TGTGCCAGCAGCGTCGGGACCACCGGGGAGCTGTTTTTT.

This clonotype was observed at least ten times. The chain uses TRBV12-3 or TRBV12-4 and TRBJ2-1, with D perhaps given as TRBD1 or TRBD2 (5 bases each). The V and J ends lost 6 bases and 0 bases respectively, with 21 bases between them. This CDR3 has 18 amino acids. The chain's CDR3 is CASRPSGTPLSSYNEQFF. CDR3 sequence (DNA): TGTGCCAGCAGACCATCCGGGACGCCATTAAGCTCCTACAATGAGCAGTTCTTC.

In its sample, this clonotype was seen many times. The rearrangement links TRBV6-5 to TRBJ1-2, with 7 nucleotides matching TRBD1. CDR1 and CDR2 (germline): MNHEY, SVGAGI. Germline trimming cut 0 bases from V and 6 bases from J; bases unmatched to any gene: 10. There are 16 residues in the CDR3. This chain's CDR3 is CASSYSSAGGTHGYTF. In DNA, the CDR3 is TGTGCCAGCAGTTACTCGAGCGCAGGGGGGACCCATGGCTACACCTTC.

This chain links TRBV28 with TRBJ2-5; D remains unclear. This CDR3 has 14 residues. V lost 2 bases, J lost 0 bases, and 7 bases lay in between. Germline CDR1 and CDR2: MDHEN and SYDVKM. CDR3: CASSLTSHQETQYF. CDR3 coding DNA: TGTGCCAGCAGTTTAACGAGCCACCAAGAGACCCAGTACTTC.

The chain links TRBV7-9 to TRBJ1-6, with 7 nucleotides matching TRBD1. CDR1 is SEHNR and CDR2 is FQNEAQ in the germline V gene (reference sequence). The CDR3 extends over 16 amino acids. V lost 2 bases, J lost 5 bases, and 6 bases stayed unmatched. CDR3 region: CASSLTPGQHNSPLHF. CDR3 nucleotide sequence: TGTGCCAGCAGCTTAACCCCGGGACAGCATAATTCACCCCTCCACTTT. Drawing the rest from reference TRBV7-9 and TRBJ1-6, the complete variable domain is DTGVSQNPRHKITKRGQNVTFRCDPISEHNRLYWYRQTLGQGPEFLTYFQNEAQLEKSRLLSDRFSAERPKGSFSTLEIQRTEQGDSAMYLCASSLTPGQHNSPLHFGNGTRLTVT.

This rearrangement joins TRBV6-1 to TRBJ2-5; 7 nucleotides match TRBD1. V dropped 8 bases and J dropped 5; count of bases not matched to a gene: 8. The CDR3 loop spans 13 amino acids. Germline lookup yields CDR1 MNHNS and CDR2 SASEGT. The CDR3 loop reads CASATGSVETQYF. The CDR3 region has the DNA TGTGCCAGCGCGACAGGGTCGGTGGAGACCCAGTACTTC.

This chain connects TRBV4-1 to TRBJ2-1; a weak D match, TRBD2 (5 bases). Germline CDR1 is MGHRA and CDR2 is YSYEKL. V was cut by 4 bases and J by 5 bases, with 12 bases left in between. The CDR3 consists of 14 residues. The CDR3 DNA reads TGCGCCAGCAGCCTGCCGGGATCCGACAATGAGCAGTTCTTC. It specifies CASSLPGSDNEQFF.

The chain is built from TRBV29-1 and TRBJ1-5, with no clear D. V was shortened by 5 bases and J by 4 bases, with 12 bases between the two germline ends. The CDR3 loop spans 13 amino acids. Germline CDR1 and CDR2: SQVTM and ANQGSEA. In DNA, the CDR3 is TGCAGCGTTTCTGGCCAGAGAAATCAGCCCCAGCATTTT. Translated: CSVSGQRNQPQHF.

CDR3 protein: CSAPPRVYEQYV. The CDR3, as DNA: TGCAGTGCTCCCCCCCGTGTTTACGAGCAGTACGTC. The chain uses TRBV20-1 and TRBJ2-7; D is undetermined. The length of the CDR3 is 12 residues. From germline, CDR1 is DFQATT and CDR2 SNEGSKA (reference sequence). Trimming left V 5 bases short and J 4 bases short, with 12 bases between.

The V call is TRBV7-9, the J call TRBJ2-1, with no clear D. The V gene lost 5 bases and the J gene lost 1 base, with 6 bases spanning the gap. CDR3 length: 13 residues. CDR1 is SEHNR and CDR2 is FQNEAQ in the germline V gene (reference sequence). This chain's CDR3 is CASSLQSYNEQFF. The CDR3 coding sequence is TGTGCCAGCAGCCTACAGTCCTACAATGAGCAGTTCTTC.

This clonotype appeared many times. V usage is TRBV29-1 and J usage is TRBJ1-2; D might be TRBD1 (6 bases). The CDR3 spans 11 residues. Trimming took 7 bases from V and 2 from J, leaving 8 bases between them. CDR1 is SQVTM, CDR2 ANQGSEA, per germline. In DNA form, the CDR3 reads TGCAGCGGACAGGAGAACTATGGCTACACCTTC. Its protein is CSGQENYGYTF. The full variable domain, completed using reference TRBV29-1 and TRBJ1-2, is SAVISQKPSRDICQRGTSLTIQCQVDSQVTMMFWYRQQPGQSLTLIATANQGSEATYESGFVIDKFPISRPNLTFSTLTVSNMSPEDSSIYLCSGQENYGYTFGSGTRLTVV.

This clonotype was observed a few times. This chain links TRBV28 with TRBJ2-7; D ambiguous. Germline CDR1 is MDHEN and CDR2 is SYDVKM. This CDR3 region has 16 residues. Trimming took off 4 bases at V and 0 bases at J, with 16 bases between the two ends. CDR3 loop: CASSWSAYSASYEQYF. In DNA, the CDR3 is TGTGCCAGCAGTTGGTCAGCTTACTCTGCCTCCTACGAGCAGTACTTC.

This clonotype occurred a few times. This rearrangement joins TRBV24-1 to TRBJ2-7, with unresolved D. Germline assignment: CDR1 KGHDR and CDR2 SFDVKD. The V end lost 0 bases, the J end lost 2 bases, and 4 bases lay between the germline ends. The CDR3 runs to 13 residues. CDR3 in amino acids: CATSDLLTYEQYV. DNA of the CDR3: TGTGCCACCAGTGATTTGCTCACCTACGAGCAGTACGTC.

J is TRBJ1-5 and V is TRBV18; 8 bases line up with TRBD1. V was pared by 2 bases and J by 3 bases, with 6 bases of the junction left unmatched. The CDR3 is made up of 16 amino acids. Germline lookup yields CDR1 KGHSH and CDR2 LQKENI. The CDR3 bases are TGTGCCAGCTCACCAATGGGACAGGCATCCAATCAGCCCCAGCATTTT. Its protein is CASSPMGQASNQPQHF. Based on the CDR3 plus reference TRBV18 and TRBJ1-5, the full variable domain is NAGVMQNPRHLVRRRGQEARLRCSPMKGHSHVYWYRQLPEEGLKFMVYLQKENIIDESGMPKERFSAEFPKEGPSILRIQQVVRGDSAAYFCASSPMGQASNQPQHFGDGTRLSIL.

This clonotype showed up many times. V usage is TRBV5-1 and J usage is TRBJ2-1; D assignment may be TRBD1 or TRBD2 (5 bases each). The V and J ends lost 0 bases and 1 base respectively, with 8 bases between them. The CDR3 consists of 15 residues. Germline CDR1 reads SGHRS; CDR2 reads YFSETQ. CDR3 DNA sequence: TGCGCCAGCAGCTTGGGGGGGTATTCCTACAATGAGCAGTTCTTC. It encodes CASSLGGYSYNEQFF.

The table lists this clonotype with many counts. The chain employs TRBV28 and TRBJ2-3; possibly TRBD1 for D (6 bases). The CDR3 loop spans 17 amino acids. Germline-derived CDR1 and CDR2 are MDHEN and SYDVKM. V was clipped by 3 bases and J by 0 bases, with 16 bases between them. CDR3 DNA: TGTGCCAGCAGTTTTCCTAAGAGGGGGATTAGCACAGATACGCAGTATTTT. Residues: CASSFPKRGISTDTQYF.

The gene calls are TRBV6-1 and TRBJ1-5; no firm D call. Per germline, CDR1 MNHNS and CDR2 SASEGT. The ends were cut back, 6 bases at V and 6 bases at J, with 15 bases in the middle. This CDR3 is 14 amino acids long. CDR3 loop: CASREPSKGQPQHF. DNA for the CDR3: TGTGCCAGCAGGGAACCTTCCAAGGGTCAGCCCCAGCATTTT.

The chain couples TRBV7-9 to TRBJ2-1, with D possibly being TRBD2 (5 bases). Trimming removed 5 bases at V and 2 bases at J, with 10 bases between. The germline CDR1 and CDR2 sequences are SEHNR and FQNEAQ (reference sequence). The CDR3 totals 14 residues. In nucleotides, the CDR3 is TGTGCCAGCAGCCCGACTACCGCCTACAATGAGCAGTTCTTC. Its protein is CASSPTTAYNEQFF.

This clonotype was seen a handful of times. CDR3 nucleotide sequence: TGTGCCAGCAGCGACACCCGGACAGGGATGAATGAAAAACTGTTTTTT. Its protein product is CASSDTRTGMNEKLFF. This chain joins TRBV7-9 and TRBJ1-4, with 8 bases aligning to TRBD1. The V and J ends lost 5 bases and 5 bases, in that order; junction bases with no gene match: 10. CDR1 and CDR2 (germline): SEHNR, FQNEAQ (reference sequence). This CDR3 has 16 residues.

This clonotype was detected only a few times. The chain employs TRBV20-1 and TRBJ2-3; tentative D call: TRBD2 (6 bases). The CDR3 covers 14 residues. Germline V gene lookup returns CDR1 DFQATT and CDR2 SNEGSKA (reference sequence). CDR3 nucleotides: TGCACTGTTTCCGGGAGAGTGAGTACAGATACGCAGTATTTT. This encodes CTVSGRVSTDTQYF.

The chain uses TRBV12-3 or TRBV12-4 and TRBJ1-4; no reliable D call. V lost 6 bases to trimming and J lost 6 bases, with 20 bases between them. This CDR3 is built from 16 residues. CDR3 sequence (DNA): TGTGCCAGCAGAAAAGTTTTCGGGCGATCCCATGAAAAACTGTTTTTT. Translation gives CASRKVFGRSHEKLFF.

This clonotype showed up just a few times. This chain joins TRBV2 and TRBJ2-1; no reliable D call. Germline V CDR1 and CDR2: SNHLY, FYNNEI. V was pared by 7 bases and J by 3 bases, with 7 bases between. This CDR3 comprises 12 residues. The chain's CDR3 is CASNGYYNEQFF. Written as DNA, the CDR3 is TGTGCCAGCAATGGCTACTACAATGAGCAGTTCTTC.

This clonotype was seen a few times. The rearrangement joins TRBV6-6 to TRBJ1-2, with D hard to call. The CDR3 is 13 residues long. Germline V gives CDR1 MNHNY, CDR2 SVGAGI (reference sequence). Trimming shortened V by 6 bases and J by 5 bases, and 13 bases separated the two germline ends. CDR3: CASRSIGIYGYTF. CDR3 DNA: TGTGCCAGCAGGTCCATCGGGATTTATGGCTACACCTTC.

This clonotype was seen a few times. V and J are TRBV28 and TRBJ1-1; 7 bases match TRBD1. The CDR3 sequence is 15 residues long. Germline V gene data show CDR1 as MDHEN and CDR2 as SYDVKM. Trimming removed 5 bases from V and 3 bases from J; junction bases left unmatched: 9. CDR3 sequence (DNA): TGTGCCAGCAGTATCCGACAGGGTCGGTACACTGAAGCTTTCTTT. Translation gives CASSIRQGRYTEAFF.